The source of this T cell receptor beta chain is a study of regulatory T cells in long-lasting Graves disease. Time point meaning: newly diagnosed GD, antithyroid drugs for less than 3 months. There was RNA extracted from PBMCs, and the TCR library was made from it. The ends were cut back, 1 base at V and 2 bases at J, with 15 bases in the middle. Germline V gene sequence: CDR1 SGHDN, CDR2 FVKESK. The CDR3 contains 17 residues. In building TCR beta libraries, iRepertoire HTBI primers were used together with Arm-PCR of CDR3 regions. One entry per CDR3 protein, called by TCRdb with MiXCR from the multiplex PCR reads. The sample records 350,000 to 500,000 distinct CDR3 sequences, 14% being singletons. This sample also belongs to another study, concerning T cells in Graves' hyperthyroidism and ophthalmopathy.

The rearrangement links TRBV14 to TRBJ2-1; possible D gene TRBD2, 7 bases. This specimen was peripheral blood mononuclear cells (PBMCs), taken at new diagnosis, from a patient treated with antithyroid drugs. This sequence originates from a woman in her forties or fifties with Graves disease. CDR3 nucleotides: TGTGCCAGCAGCCAAGTGAGGGGGGAGGGTCCCTACAATGAGCAGTTCTTC. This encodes CASSQVRGEGPYNEQFF.